Listed below are T cell receptor beta chains from one sample, sequenced in a study of PD-1 blockade in classical Hodgkin lymphoma. Some clones are missing from TCRdb's copy, which holds only in-frame ones; the method was immunoSEQ multiplex PCR. The sample includes 20,000 or so clones, around four fifths of them seen just once. The sample was CD4+ T cells from blood, taken before the fourth cycle of nivolumab. These receptors all stem from a human donor with classical Hodgkin lymphoma. Each CDR3 is given with its conserved first and last residue. D genes are given only for firm matches. Only part of the rows carry a size: once, few, many, or a class if the clone is expanded.

clone size,D gene,J gene,V gene,CDR3 protein,CDR3 DNA
NA,TRBD1,TRBJ1-1,TRBV7-9,CASSLGLTGARTSEAFF,TGTGCCAGCAGCTTAGGTCTCACAGGGGCGAGAACATCTGAAGCTTTCTTT
NA,TRBD1,TRBJ1-1,TRBV19,CASTINPGTDTEAFF,TGTGCCAGTACCATCAACCCGGGGACAGACACTGAAGCTTTCTTT
NA,TRBD1,TRBJ1-2,TRBV28,CASQHGRGRIYGYTF,TGTGCCAGTCAACACGGTAGGGGGCGTATCTATGGCTACACCTTC
NA,TRBD1,TRBJ1-1,TRBV10-3,CAISRTGDLTEAFF,TGTGCCATCAGCCGGACAGGGGACTTAACTGAAGCTTTCTTT
NA,NA,TRBJ2-1,TRBV7-2,CASSFQGPSDEQFF,TGTGCCAGCAGCTTCCAAGGGCCGTCTGATGAGCAGTTCTTC
NA,NA,TRBJ2-1,TRBV6-5,CASSRDTSYNEQFF,TGTGCCAGCAGCCGCGACACCTCCTACAATGAGCAGTTCTTC
few,TRBD2,TRBJ2-7,TRBV6-5,CATTGTSWYEQYF,TGTGCCACCACCGGGACTAGCTGGTACGAGCAGTACTTC
NA,NA,TRBJ2-1,TRBV6-5,CASSPSNFDNEQFF,TGTGCCAGCAGCCCTAGCAATTTCGACAATGAGCAGTTCTTC
NA,NA,TRBJ2-7,TRBV2,CASSELGGEQYF,TGTGCCAGCAGTGAATTGGGGGGAGAGCAGTACTTC
NA,NA,TRBJ2-7,TRBV18,CASSPGGYEQYF,TGTGCCAGCTCACCAGGGGGGTACGAGCAGTACTTC
NA,TRBD1,TRBJ2-3,TRBV28,CASSTGPGQQTQYF,TGTGCCAGCAGTACCGGCCCGGGACAGCAAACGCAGTATTTT
NA,TRBD1,TRBJ1-1,TRBV5-1,CASSNGQGPNTEAFF,TGCGCCAGCAGCAACGGACAGGGCCCGAACACTGAAGCTTTCTTT
NA,NA,TRBJ2-1,TRBV18,CASSPFEGRFYNEQFF,TGTGCCAGCTCACCATTCGAAGGCCGATTCTACAATGAGCAGTTCTTC
NA,TRBD2,TRBJ2-1,TRBV5-4,CASSLDQRGRNEQFF,TGTGCCAGCAGCTTGGACCAGCGGGGCAGGAATGAGCAGTTCTTC
NA,NA,TRBJ2-2,TRBV19,CASSIGANTGELFF,TGTGCCAGTAGTATCGGGGCGAACACCGGGGAGCTGTTTTTT
NA,NA,TRBJ2-5,TRBV10-3,CAIRGGETQYF,TGTGCCATCCGCGGGGGCGAGACCCAGTACTTC
NA,NA,TRBJ2-5,TRBV6-1,CASSESLGRETQYF,TGTGCCAGCAGTGAAAGTTTGGGGCGTGAGACCCAGTACTTC
NA,TRBD2,TRBJ2-7,TRBV4-1,CASSQDRRWGLAAYEQYF,TGCGCCAGCAGCCAAGATAGACGTTGGGGACTAGCTGCCTACGAGCAGTACTTC
NA,TRBD2,TRBJ2-5,TRBV7-9,CASSTHRLAGVVETQYF,TGTGCCAGCAGCACCCACCGCCTAGCGGGAGTTGTAGAGACCCAGTACTTC
NA,TRBD2,TRBJ2-3,TRBV19,CASSIVAGVTDTQYF,TGTGCCAGTAGTATCGTTGCGGGAGTCACAGATACGCAGTATTTT
NA,NA,TRBJ2-2,TRBV2,CASSGSGGLTNTGELFF,TGTGCCAGCAGTGGTTCCGGGGGACTTACGAACACCGGGGAGCTGTTTTTT
NA,TRBD1,TRBJ2-7,TRBV7-8,CASSLVQGAWEQYF,TGTGCCAGCAGCTTAGTACAGGGGGCTTGGGAGCAGTACTTC
NA,NA,TRBJ2-1,TRBV9,CASSRTYEQFF,TGTGCCAGCAGCCGGACCTATGAGCAGTTCTTC
NA,NA,TRBJ2-3,TRBV28,CASSSYSVDTQYF,TGTGCCAGCAGTTCCTACAGTGTCGATACGCAGTATTTT
NA,NA,TRBJ1-5,TRBV19,CASSLWGGEDQPQHF,TGTGCCAGTAGTCTGTGGGGAGGGGAGGATCAGCCCCAGCATTTT
once,NA,TRBJ1-2,TRBV10-3,CAISESGRENYGYTF,TGTGCCATCAGTGAGTCTGGGCGGGAGAACTATGGCTACACCTTC
NA,NA,TRBJ2-1,TRBV18,CASSRQYNEQFF,TGTGCCAGCTCGCGACAGTACAATGAGCAGTTCTTC
NA,NA,TRBJ2-7,TRBV9,CASSATGAYEQYF,TGTGCCAGCAGCGCCACGGGGGCTTACGAGCAGTACTTC
NA,NA,TRBJ2-5,TRBV5-1,CTSSSDQETQYF,TGCACCAGCAGCTCCGATCAAGAGACCCAGTACTTC
NA,NA,TRBJ1-5,TRBV28,CASRKRTGFNQPQHF,TGTGCCAGCAGGAAACGGACGGGATTCAATCAGCCCCAGCATTTT
NA,TRBD2,TRBJ2-1,TRBV4-2,CASSQELAGGPGGEQFF,TGTGCCAGCAGCCAGGAACTAGCGGGAGGGCCAGGCGGTGAGCAGTTCTTC
NA,TRBD1,TRBJ2-2,TRBV6-4,CASTGGISNTGELFF,TGTGCCAGCACAGGGGGCATTTCGAACACCGGGGAGCTGTTTTTT
NA,NA,TRBJ2-1,TRBV9,CASSVGALGNEQFF,TGTGCCAGCAGCGTAGGGGCTTTGGGCAATGAGCAGTTCTTC
NA,TRBD2,TRBJ2-1,TRBV19,CATTRGRAYNEQFF,TGTGCCACCACTCGGGGGAGGGCCTACAATGAGCAGTTCTTC
NA,TRBD2,TRBJ2-2,TRBV5-1,CASSFRGLAANTGELFF,TGCGCCAGCAGCTTCCGGGGACTAGCGGCGAACACCGGGGAGCTGTTTTTT
NA,TRBD2,TRBJ2-7,TRBV11-2,CASSHSGRSYEQYF,TGTGCCAGCAGCCATAGCGGGAGATCTTACGAGCAGTACTTC
NA,NA,TRBJ1-5,TRBV10-3,CAISDDRIEPQHF,TGTGCCATCAGTGATGACAGGATCGAGCCCCAGCATTTT
NA,TRBD2,TRBJ2-7,TRBV6-6,CASSYSIGTTYEQYF,TGTGCCAGCAGTTACTCTATCGGGACTACCTACGAGCAGTACTTC
once,NA,TRBJ2-3,TRBV28,CASIPPGGSTDTQYF,TGTGCCAGCATCCCACCAGGCGGCAGCACAGATACGCAGTATTTT
NA,NA,TRBJ1-1,TRBV19,CASTTPHTEAFF,TGTGCCAGTACCACCCCTCATACTGAAGCTTTCTTT